This T cell receptor (beta chain) came from a study of OX40 agonist ivuxolimab in advanced cancers. Study overall: Patients took ivuxolimab, an agonistic anti-OX40 (CD134) antibody. Hepatocellular carcinoma, melanoma, renal cell or head and neck cancer was diagnosed in the dose-escalation patients.

Measured with immunoSEQ multiplex PCR; TCRdb has only the in-frame clones, and not every one. Among under 50,000 clones listed, 70% to 85% were seen once. Excluded were patients having autoimmune disease history or systemic immunosuppression. Details on this clone: Its cognate antigen is unknown.

Study-wide results and caveats: At doses 0.1 to 3.0 mg/kg, CD4+ and CD8+ clones expanded.

Germline CDR1 and CDR2: SGHTA and FQGNSA. Trimming removed 4 bases from V and 3 bases from J, with 9 bases in between. The CDR3 has 13 amino acids. This TCR was sampled from an adult with an advanced solid tumor such as melanoma, head and neck, liver or kidney cancer. This sample comprised CD4+ or CD8+ T cells sorted from blood, obtained in a trial of the OX40 agonist ivuxolimab. The chain is built from TRBV7-2 and TRBJ1-1; D uncertain. CDR3 residues: CASSSLLDTEAFF. In DNA form, the CDR3 reads TGTGCCAGCAGCTCATTACTGGACACTGAAGCTTTCTTT.